Below, one TCR beta chain is given with its context. What it binds is not known. The sample originates from a study of cytomegalovirus exposure and HLA in healthy donors. In the study overall: Some 85 million unique TCRs, all from HLA-typed donors, were included in an early release of the data.

Broader study findings: For most TCR beta V segments, an earlier analysis put the productive rate at about 87% or about 30% of the time. A later analysis showed TCR association rates differing by HLA locus, peaking at DRB1 and lowest at HLA-C. TRBV6-2, TRBV6-3 and some other V segments were unresolvable in 87-base-pair reads.

The trim removed 0 bases at V and 1 base at J, leaving 5 bases unmatched. The CDR3 spans 17 residues. Germline CDR1 is SGHRS and CDR2 is YFSETQ. PCR primers comprised 60 Vbeta and 13 Jbeta primers. Sequenced by immunoSEQ multiplex PCR; TCRdb stores in-frame clones only, minus some. The sample carries 150,000 to 200,000 clones, over 65% recorded once. Sequencing input: PBMCs. V and J are TRBV5-1 and TRBJ2-3, with TRBD2 identical over 10 bases. This TCR was sampled from a man in his forties in good health and CMV-seropositive. The CDR3 DNA reads TGCGCCAGCAGCTTGGGGGCTAGCGGGGGCCGCACAGATACGCAGTATTTT. Amino acid sequence: CASSLGASGGRTDTQYF.